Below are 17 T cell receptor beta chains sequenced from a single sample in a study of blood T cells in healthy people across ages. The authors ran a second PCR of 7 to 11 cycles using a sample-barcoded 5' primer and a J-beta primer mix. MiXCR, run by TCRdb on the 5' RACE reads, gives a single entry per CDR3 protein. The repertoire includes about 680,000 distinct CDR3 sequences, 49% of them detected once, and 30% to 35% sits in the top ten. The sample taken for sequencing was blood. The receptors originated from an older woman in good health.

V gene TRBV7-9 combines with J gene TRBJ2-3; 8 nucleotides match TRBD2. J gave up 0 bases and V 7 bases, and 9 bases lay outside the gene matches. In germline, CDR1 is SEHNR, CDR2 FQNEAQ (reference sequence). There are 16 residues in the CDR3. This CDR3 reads CASKLGPSGSTDTQYF. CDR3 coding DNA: TGTGCCAGCAAGCTCGGCCCTAGCGGGAGCACAGATACGCAGTATTTT. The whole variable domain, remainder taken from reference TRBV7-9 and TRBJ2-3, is DTGVSQNPRHKITKRGQNVTFRCDPISEHNRLYWYRQTLGQGPEFLTYFQNEAQLEKSRLLSDRFSAERPKGSFSTLEIQRTEQGDSAMYLCASKLGPSGSTDTQYFGPGTRLTVL.

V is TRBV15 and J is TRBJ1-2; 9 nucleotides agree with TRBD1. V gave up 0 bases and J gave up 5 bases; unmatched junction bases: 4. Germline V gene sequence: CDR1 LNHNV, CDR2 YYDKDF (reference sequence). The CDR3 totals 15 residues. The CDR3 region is CATSRELQGAYGYTF. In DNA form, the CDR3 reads TGTGCCACCAGCAGAGAACTACAGGGGGCATATGGCTACACCTTC.

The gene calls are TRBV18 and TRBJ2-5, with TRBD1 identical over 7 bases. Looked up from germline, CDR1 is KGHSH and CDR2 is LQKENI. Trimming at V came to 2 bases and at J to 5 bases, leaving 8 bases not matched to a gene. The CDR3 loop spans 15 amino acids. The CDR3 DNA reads TGTGCCAGCTCACCATACTCCGCGACAGGGGAGACCCAGTACTTC. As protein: CASSPYSATGETQYF. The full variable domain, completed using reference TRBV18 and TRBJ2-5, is NAGVMQNPRHLVRRRGQEARLRCSPMKGHSHVYWYRQLPEEGLKFMVYLQKENIIDESGMPKERFSAEFPKEGPSILRIQQVVRGDSAAYFCASSPYSATGETQYFGPGTRLLVL.

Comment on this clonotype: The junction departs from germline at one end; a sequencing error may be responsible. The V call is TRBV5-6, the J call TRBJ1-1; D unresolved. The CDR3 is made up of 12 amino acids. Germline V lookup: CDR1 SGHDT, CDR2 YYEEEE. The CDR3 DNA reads TGTACCAGCAGCTTGGACGATTATGAAGCTTTCTTT. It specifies CTSSLDDYEAFF.

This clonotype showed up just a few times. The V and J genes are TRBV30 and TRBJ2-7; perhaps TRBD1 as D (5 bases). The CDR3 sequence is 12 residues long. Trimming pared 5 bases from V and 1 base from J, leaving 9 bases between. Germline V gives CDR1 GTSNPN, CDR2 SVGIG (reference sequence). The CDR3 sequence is CAWAPGSYEQYF. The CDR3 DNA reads TGTGCCTGGGCCCCAGGGTCCTACGAGCAGTACTTC.

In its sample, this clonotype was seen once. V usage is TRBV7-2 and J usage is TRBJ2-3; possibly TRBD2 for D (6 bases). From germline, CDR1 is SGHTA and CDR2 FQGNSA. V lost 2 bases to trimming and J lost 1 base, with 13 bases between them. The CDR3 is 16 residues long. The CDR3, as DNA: TGTGCCAGCAGCTTAAACTGGCGGGGAGGCACAGATACGCAGTATTTT. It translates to CASSLNWRGGTDTQYF.

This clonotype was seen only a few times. CDR3 nucleotide sequence: TGTGCCAGCTCACTCTCAACCAGACTAGCGGGAGACTACTACGAGCAGTACTTC. Translating gives CASSLSTRLAGDYYEQYF. The chain combines TRBV18 with TRBJ2-7; 12 nucleotides match TRBD2. V shed 4 bases, J shed 3 bases, and the junction held 13 bases outside the gene matches. Germline V lookup: CDR1 KGHSH, CDR2 LQKENI. CDR3 length: 18 amino acids.

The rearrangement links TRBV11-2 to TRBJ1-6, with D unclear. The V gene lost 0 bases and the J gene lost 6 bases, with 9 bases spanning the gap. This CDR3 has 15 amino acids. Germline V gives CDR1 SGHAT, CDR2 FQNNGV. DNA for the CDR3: TGTGCCAGCAGCTTAGATCTCCCACCTAATTCACCCCTCCACTTT. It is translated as CASSLDLPPNSPLHF.

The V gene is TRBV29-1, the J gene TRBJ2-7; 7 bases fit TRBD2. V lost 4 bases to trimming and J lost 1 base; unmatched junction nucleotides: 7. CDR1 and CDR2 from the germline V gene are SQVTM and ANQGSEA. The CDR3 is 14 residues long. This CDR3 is CSVVETSFSYEQYF. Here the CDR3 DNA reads TGCAGCGTTGTAGAGACTAGCTTTTCCTACGAGCAGTACTTC.

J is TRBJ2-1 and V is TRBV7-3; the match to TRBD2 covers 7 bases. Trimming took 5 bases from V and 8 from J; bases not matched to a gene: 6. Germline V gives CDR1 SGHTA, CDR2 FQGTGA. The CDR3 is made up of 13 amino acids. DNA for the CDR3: TGTGCCAGCAGCCGGGACTACCGTTATGAGCAGTTCTTC. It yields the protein CASSRDYRYEQFF.

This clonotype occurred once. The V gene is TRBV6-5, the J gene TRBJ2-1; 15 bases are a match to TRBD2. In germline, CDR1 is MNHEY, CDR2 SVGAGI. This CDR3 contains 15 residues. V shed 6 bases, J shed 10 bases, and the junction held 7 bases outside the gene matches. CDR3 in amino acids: CASRGLAGGPREQFF. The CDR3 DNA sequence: TGTGCCAGCAGAGGACTAGCGGGAGGGCCTCGGGAGCAGTTCTTC.

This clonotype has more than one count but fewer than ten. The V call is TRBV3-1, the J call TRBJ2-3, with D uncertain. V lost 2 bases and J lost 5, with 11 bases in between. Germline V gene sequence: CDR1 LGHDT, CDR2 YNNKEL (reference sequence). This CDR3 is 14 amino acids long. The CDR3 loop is CASSQRRRRDTQYF. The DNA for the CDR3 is TGTGCCAGCAGCCAACGGCGACGAAGAGATACGCAGTATTTT.

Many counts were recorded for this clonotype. CDR3 bases: TGTGCCAGCAGCCAAGATATCAGGGAGGGAATTACCGGGGAGCTGTTTTTT. The encoded protein is CASSQDIREGITGELFF. The chain employs TRBV3-1 and TRBJ2-2; TRBD2 matches 7 bases. The germline gives CDR1 LGHDT, CDR2 YNNKEL (reference sequence). J lost 5 bases, V lost 0 bases, and 9 bases had no gene match. The CDR3 runs to 17 residues.

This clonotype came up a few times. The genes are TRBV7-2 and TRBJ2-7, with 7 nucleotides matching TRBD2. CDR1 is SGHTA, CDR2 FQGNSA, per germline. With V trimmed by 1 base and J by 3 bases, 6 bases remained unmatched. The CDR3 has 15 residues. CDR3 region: CASSLVLGGDYEQYF. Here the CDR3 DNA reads TGTGCCAGCAGCTTAGTACTGGGAGGGGACTACGAGCAGTACTTC. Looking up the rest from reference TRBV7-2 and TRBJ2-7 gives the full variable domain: GAGVSQSPSNKVTEKGKDVELRCDPISGHTALYWYRQSLGQGLEFLIYFQGNSAPDKSGLPSDRFSAERTGGSVSTLTIQRTQQEDSAVYLCASSLVLGGDYEQYFGPGTRLTVT.

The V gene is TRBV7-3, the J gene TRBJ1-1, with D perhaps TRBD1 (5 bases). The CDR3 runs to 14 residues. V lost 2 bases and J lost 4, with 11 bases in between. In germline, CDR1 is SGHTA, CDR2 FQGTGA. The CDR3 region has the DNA TGTGCCAGCAGCTTAGACCCAGGGAGCACTGAAGCTTTCTTT. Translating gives CASSLDPGSTEAFF. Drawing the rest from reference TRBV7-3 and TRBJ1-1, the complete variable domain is GAGVSQTPSNKVTEKGKYVELRCDPISGHTALYWYRQSLGQGPEFLIYFQGTGAADDSGLPNDRFFAVRPEGSVSTLKIQRTERGDSAVYLCASSLDPGSTEAFFGQGTRLTVV.

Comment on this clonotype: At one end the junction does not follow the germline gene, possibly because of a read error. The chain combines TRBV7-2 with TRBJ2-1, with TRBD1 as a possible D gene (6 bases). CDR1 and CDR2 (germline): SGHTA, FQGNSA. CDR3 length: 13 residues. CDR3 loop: CAGSFNRDNEQFF. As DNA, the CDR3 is TGTGCCGGCAGCTTCAACAGGGACAATGAGCAGTTCTTC.

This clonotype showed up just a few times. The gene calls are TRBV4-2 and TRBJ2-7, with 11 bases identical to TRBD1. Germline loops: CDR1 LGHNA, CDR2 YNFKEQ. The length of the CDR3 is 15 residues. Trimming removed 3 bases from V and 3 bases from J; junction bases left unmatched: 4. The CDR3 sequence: CASSHDGTGGYEQYF. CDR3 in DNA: TGTGCCAGCAGCCACGACGGGACAGGGGGCTACGAGCAGTACTTC.